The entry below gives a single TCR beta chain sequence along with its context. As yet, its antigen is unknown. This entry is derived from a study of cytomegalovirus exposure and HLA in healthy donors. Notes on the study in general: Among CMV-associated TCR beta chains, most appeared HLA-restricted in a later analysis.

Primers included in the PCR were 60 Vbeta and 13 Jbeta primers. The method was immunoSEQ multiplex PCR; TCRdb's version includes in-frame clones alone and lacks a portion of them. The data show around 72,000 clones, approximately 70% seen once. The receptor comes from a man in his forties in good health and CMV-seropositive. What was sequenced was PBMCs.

In DNA form, the CDR3 reads TGCGCCAGCAGCTTGGTGGGGGCGGGGGCGCCCACAGATACGCAGTATTTT. This gives the protein CASSLVGAGAPTDTQYF. The chain has TRBV5-1 and TRBJ2-3, with D maybe TRBD2 (7 bases). Trimming left V 0 bases short and J 2 bases short, with 16 bases between. Germline CDR1 is SGHRS and CDR2 is YFSETQ. The CDR3 sequence is 17 residues long. Full variable domain (remainder filled in from reference TRBV5-1 and TRBJ2-3): KAGVTQTPRYLIKTRGQQVTLSCSPISGHRSVSWYQQTPGQGLQFLFEYFSETQRNKGNFPGRFSGRQFSNSRSEMNVSTLELGDSALYLCASSLVGAGAPTDTQYFGPGTRLTVL.